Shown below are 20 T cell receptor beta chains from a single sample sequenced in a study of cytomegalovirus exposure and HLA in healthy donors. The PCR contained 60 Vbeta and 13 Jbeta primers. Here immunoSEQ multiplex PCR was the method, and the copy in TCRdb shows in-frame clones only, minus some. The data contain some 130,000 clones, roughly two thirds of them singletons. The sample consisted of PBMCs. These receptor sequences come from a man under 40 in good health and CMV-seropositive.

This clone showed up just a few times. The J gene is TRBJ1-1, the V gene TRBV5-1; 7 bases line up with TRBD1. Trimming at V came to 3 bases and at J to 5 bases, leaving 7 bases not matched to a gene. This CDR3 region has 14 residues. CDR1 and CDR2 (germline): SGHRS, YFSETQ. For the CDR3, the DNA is TGCGCCAGCAGCTGGACCACAGGGGTGACTGAAGCTTTCTTT. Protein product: CASSWTTGVTEAFF. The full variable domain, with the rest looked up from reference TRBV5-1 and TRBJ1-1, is KAGVTQTPRYLIKTRGQQVTLSCSPISGHRSVSWYQQTPGQGLQFLFEYFSETQRNKGNFPGRFSGRQFSNSRSEMNVSTLELGDSALYLCASSWTTGVTEAFFGQGTRLTVV.

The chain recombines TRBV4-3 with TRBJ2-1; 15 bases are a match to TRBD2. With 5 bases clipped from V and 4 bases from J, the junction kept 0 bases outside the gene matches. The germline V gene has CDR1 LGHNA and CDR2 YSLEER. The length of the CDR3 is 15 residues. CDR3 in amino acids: CASSGLAGGYNEQFF. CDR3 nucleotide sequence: TGCGCCAGCAGCGGACTAGCGGGAGGGTACAATGAGCAGTTCTTC.

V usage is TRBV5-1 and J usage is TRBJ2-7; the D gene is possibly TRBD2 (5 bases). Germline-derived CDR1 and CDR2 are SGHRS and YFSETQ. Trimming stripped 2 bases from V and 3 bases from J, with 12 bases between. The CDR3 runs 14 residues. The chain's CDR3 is CASSLEGSGYEQYF. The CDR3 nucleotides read TGCGCCAGCAGCTTAGAGGGATCCGGCTACGAGCAGTACTTC.

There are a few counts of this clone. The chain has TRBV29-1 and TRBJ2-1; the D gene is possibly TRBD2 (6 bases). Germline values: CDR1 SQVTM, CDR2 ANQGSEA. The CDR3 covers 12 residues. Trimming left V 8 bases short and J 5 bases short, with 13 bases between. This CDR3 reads CSSGGGDNEQFF. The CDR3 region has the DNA TGCAGCTCCGGGGGAGGCGACAATGAGCAGTTCTTC.

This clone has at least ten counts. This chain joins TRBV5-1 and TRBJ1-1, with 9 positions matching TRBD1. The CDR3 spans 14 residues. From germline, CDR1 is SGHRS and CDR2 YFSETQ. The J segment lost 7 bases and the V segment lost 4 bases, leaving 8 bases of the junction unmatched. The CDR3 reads CASSGQGTGSEAFF. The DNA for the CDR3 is TGCGCCAGCAGCGGACAAGGGACAGGGAGTGAAGCTTTCTTT.

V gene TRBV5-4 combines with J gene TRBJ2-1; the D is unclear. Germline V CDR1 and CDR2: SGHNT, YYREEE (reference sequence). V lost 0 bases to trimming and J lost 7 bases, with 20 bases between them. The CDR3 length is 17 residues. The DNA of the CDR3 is TGTGCCAGCAGCTTGGAACCCGAATGGGCTACCCGGAATGAGCAGTTCTTC. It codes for CASSLEPEWATRNEQFF.

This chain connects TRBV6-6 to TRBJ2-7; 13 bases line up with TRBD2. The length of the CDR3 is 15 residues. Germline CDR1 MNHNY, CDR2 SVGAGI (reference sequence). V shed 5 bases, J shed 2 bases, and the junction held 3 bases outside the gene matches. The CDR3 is CASSEGLAGTYEQYF. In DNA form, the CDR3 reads TGTGCCAGCAGTGAGGGACTAGCGGGAACCTACGAGCAGTACTTC.

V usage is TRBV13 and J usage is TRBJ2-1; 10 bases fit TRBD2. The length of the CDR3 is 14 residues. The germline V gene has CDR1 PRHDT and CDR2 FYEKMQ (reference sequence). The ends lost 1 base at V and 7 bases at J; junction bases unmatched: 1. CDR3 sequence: CASSLALAGNEQFF. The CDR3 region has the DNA TGTGCCAGCAGCTTAGCACTAGCGGGAAATGAGCAGTTCTTC.

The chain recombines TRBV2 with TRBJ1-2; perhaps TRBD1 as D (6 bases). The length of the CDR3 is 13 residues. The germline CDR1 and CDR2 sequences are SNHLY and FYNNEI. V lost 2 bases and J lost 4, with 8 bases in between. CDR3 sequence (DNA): TGTGCCAGCAGTGAACAGGGGATCTATGGCTACACCTTC. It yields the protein CASSEQGIYGYTF.

CDR3 region: CASSYAGGAYEQYF. CDR3 DNA sequence: TGTGCCAGCAGTTACGCGGGCGGAGCTTACGAGCAGTACTTC. This chain uses TRBV6-5 with TRBJ2-7; D might be TRBD2 (5 bases). The germline V gene has CDR1 MNHEY and CDR2 SVGAGI. The germline V and J ends were trimmed by 2 bases and 4 bases, with 12 bases remaining between them. The CDR3 has 14 residues.

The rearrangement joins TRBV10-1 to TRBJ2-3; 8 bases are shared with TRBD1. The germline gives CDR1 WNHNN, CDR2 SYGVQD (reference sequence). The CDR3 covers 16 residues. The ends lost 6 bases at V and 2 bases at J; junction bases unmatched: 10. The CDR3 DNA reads TGCGCCAGCAGCCCTAGAGACAGGGGTTTCACAGATACGCAGTATTTT. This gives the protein CASSPRDRGFTDTQYF.

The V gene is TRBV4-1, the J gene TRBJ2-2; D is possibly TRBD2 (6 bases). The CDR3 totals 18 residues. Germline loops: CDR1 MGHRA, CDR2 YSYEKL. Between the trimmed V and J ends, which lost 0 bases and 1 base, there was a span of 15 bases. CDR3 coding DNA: TGCGCCAGCAGCCAAGATCGGATAATAGCGGAGAACACCGGGGAGCTGTTTTTT. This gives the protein CASSQDRIIAENTGELFF.

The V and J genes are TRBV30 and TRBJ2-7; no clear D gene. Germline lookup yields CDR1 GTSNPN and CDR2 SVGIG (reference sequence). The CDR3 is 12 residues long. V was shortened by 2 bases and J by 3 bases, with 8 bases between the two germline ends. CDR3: CAWSLQDYEQYF. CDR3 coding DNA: TGTGCCTGGAGTCTGCAGGACTACGAGCAGTACTTC.

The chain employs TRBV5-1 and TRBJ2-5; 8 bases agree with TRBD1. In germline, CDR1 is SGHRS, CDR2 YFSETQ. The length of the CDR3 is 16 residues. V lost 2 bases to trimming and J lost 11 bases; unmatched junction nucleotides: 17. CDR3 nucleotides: TGCGCCAGCAGCTTTGGACAGGGTGTTGGGCCTCAAGAGCAGTACTTC. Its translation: CASSFGQGVGPQEQYF.

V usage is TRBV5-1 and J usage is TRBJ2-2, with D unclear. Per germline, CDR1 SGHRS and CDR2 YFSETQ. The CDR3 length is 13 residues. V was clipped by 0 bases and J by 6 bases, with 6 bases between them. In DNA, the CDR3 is TGCGCCAGCAGCTTGGTATCGTCCGGGGAGCTGTTTTTT. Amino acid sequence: CASSLVSSGELFF.

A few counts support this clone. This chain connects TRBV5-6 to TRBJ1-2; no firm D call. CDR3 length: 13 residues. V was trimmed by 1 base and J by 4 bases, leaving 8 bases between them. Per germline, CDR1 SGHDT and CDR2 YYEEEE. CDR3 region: CASSLRQGYGYTF. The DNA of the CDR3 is TGTGCCAGCAGCTTGAGACAAGGCTATGGCTACACCTTC. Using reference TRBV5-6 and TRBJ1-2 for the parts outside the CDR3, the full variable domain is DAGVTQSPTHLIKTRGQQVTLRCSPKSGHDTVSWYQQALGQGPQFIFQYYEEEERQRGNFPDRFSGHQFPNYSSELNVNALLLGDSALYLCASSLRQGYGYTFGSGTRLTVV.

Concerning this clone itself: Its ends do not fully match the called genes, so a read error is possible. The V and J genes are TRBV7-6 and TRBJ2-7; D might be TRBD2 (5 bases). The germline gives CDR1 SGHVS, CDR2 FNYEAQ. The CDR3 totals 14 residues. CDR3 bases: TGTGCCAGCAGCTCGAGGGAGACCGCCTATGAGCAGTACTTC. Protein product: CASSSRETAYEQYF.

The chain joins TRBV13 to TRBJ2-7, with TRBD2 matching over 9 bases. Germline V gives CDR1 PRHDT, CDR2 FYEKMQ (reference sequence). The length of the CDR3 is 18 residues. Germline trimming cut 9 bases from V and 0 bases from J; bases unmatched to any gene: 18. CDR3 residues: CASTPPLLAGHSSYEQYF. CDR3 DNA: TGTGCCAGTACCCCCCCGTTACTAGCGGGTCATAGCTCCTACGAGCAGTACTTC.

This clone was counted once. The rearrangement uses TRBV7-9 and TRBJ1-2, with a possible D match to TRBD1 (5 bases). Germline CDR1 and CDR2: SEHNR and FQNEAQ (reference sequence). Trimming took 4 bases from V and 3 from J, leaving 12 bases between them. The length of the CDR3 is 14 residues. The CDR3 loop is CASSWGGTDYGYTF. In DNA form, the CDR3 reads TGTGCCAGCAGCTGGGGGGGGACGGACTATGGCTACACCTTC. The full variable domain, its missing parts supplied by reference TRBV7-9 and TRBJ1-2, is DTGVSQNPRHKITKRGQNVTFRCDPISEHNRLYWYRQTLGQGPEFLTYFQNEAQLEKSRLLSDRFSAERPKGSFSTLEIQRTEQGDSAMYLCASSWGGTDYGYTFGSGTRLTVV.

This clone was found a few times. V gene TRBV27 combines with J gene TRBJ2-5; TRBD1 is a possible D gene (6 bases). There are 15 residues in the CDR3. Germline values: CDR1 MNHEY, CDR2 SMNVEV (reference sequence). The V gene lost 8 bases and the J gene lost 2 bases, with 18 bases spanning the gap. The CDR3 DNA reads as TGTGCCAGCGGGATCACCGGGACACTTCAAGAGACCCAGTACTTC. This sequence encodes CASGITGTLQETQYF.